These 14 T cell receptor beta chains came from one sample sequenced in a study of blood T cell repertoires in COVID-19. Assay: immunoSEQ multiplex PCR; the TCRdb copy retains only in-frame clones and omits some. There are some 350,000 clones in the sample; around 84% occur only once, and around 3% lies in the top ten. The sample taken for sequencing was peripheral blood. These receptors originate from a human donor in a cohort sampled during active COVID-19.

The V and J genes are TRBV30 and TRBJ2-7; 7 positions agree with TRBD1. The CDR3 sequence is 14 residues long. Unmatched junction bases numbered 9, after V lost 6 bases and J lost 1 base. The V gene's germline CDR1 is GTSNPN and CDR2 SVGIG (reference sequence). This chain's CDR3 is CACRSRGQSYEQYF. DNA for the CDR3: TGTGCCTGTCGGTCGAGGGGACAGTCCTACGAGCAGTACTTC.

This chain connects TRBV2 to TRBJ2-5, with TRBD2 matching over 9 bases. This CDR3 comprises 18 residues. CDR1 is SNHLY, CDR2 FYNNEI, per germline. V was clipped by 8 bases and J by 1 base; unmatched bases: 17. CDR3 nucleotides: TGTGCCAGCTCTGATCGGCGGGGGGGCCGGGGAGGCCAAGAGACCCAGTACTTC. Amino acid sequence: CASSDRRGGRGGQETQYF. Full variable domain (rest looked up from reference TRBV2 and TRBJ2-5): EPEVTQTPSHQVTQMGQEVILRCVPISNHLYFYWYRQILGQKVEFLVSFYNNEISEKSEIFDDQFSVERPDGSNFTLKIRSTKLEDSAMYFCASSDRRGGRGGQETQYFGPGTRLLVL.

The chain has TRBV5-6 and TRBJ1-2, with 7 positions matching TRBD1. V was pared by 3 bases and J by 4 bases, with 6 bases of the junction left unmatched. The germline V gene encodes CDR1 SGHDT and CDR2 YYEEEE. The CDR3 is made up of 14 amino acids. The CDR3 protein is CASSSRGQFYGYTF. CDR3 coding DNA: TGTGCCAGCAGCTCCCGGGGACAGTTCTATGGCTACACCTTC.

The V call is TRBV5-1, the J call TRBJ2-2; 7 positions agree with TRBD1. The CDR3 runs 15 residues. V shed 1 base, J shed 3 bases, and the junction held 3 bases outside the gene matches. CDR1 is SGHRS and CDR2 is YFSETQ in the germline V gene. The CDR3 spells CASSLTDRDTGELFF. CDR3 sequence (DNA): TGCGCCAGCAGCTTGACTGACAGGGACACCGGGGAGCTGTTTTTT.

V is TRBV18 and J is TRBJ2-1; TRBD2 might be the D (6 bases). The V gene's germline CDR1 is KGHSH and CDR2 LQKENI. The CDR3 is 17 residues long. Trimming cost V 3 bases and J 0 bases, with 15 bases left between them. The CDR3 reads CASSPSPDGSSYNEQFF. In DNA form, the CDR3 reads TGTGCCAGCTCACCCTCCCCGGACGGGAGCTCCTACAATGAGCAGTTCTTC.

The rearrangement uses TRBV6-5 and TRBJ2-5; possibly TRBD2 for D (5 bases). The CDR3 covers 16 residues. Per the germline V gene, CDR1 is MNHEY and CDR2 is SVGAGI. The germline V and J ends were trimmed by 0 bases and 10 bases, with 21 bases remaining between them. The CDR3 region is CASSYSAHSGSRDQYF. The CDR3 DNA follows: TGTGCCAGCAGTTACTCCGCCCACTCGGGATCCCGGGACCAGTACTTC.

The DNA of the CDR3 is TGCAGCGTCGCCACGACTAGCCGTGGAGAGACCCAGTACTTC. It specifies CSVATTSRGETQYF. The V gene is TRBV29-1, the J gene TRBJ2-5, with 7 bases lining up with TRBD2. V shed 6 bases and J 4 bases; nucleotides not matched to a gene: 11. This CDR3 has 14 amino acids. Germline V gene lookup returns CDR1 SQVTM and CDR2 ANQGSEA.

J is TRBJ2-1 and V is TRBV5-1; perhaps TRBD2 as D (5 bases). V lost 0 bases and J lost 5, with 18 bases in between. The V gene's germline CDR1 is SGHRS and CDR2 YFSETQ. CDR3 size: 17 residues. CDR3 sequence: CASSLVTSLPLNNEQFF. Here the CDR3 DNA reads TGCGCCAGCAGCTTGGTTACTAGTTTGCCACTGAACAATGAGCAGTTCTTC.

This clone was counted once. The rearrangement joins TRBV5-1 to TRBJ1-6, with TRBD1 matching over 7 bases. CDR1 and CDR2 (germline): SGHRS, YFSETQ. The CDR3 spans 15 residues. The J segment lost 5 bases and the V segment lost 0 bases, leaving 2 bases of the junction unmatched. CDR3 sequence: CASSLGQGNNSPLHF. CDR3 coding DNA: TGCGCCAGCAGCTTGGGACAGGGCAATAATTCACCCCTCCACTTT. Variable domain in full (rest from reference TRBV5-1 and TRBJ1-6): KAGVTQTPRYLIKTRGQQVTLSCSPISGHRSVSWYQQTPGQGLQFLFEYFSETQRNKGNFPGRFSGRQFSNSRSEMNVSTLELGDSALYLCASSLGQGNNSPLHFGNGTRLTVT.

The CDR3 spells CASSRGGEETQYF. CDR3 coding DNA: TGTGCCAGCAGCCGAGGGGGGGAAGAGACCCAGTACTTC. The chain is built from TRBV5-4 and TRBJ2-5; a weak D match, TRBD2 (7 bases). In germline, CDR1 is SGHNT, CDR2 YYREEE (reference sequence). V was shortened by 4 bases and J by 3 bases, with 10 bases between the two germline ends. This CDR3 spans 13 amino acids.

The CDR3 loop is CATSTGKGNEQFF. The CDR3 nucleotides read TGTGCCACCAGTACAGGGAAAGGGAATGAGCAGTTCTTC. The rearrangement uses TRBV24-1 and TRBJ2-1, with TRBD1 as a possible D gene (6 bases). Per the germline V gene, CDR1 is KGHDR and CDR2 is SFDVKD. Trimming removed 6 bases from V and 7 bases from J, with 12 bases in between. There are 13 residues in the CDR3.

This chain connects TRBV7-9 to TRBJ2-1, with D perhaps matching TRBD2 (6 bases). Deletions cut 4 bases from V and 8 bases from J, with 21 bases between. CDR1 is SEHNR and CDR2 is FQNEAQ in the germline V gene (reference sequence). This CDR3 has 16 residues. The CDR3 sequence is CASSSTYPTRFHEQFF. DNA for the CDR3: TGTGCCAGCAGCTCCACCTACCCGACTAGGTTTCATGAGCAGTTCTTC.

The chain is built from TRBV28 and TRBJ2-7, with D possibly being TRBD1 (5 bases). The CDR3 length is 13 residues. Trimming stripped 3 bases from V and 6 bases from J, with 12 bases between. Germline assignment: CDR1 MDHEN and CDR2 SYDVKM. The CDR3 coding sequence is TGTGCCAGCAGTTTTTCAGGGATGGGCGAGCAGTACTTC. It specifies CASSFSGMGEQYF.

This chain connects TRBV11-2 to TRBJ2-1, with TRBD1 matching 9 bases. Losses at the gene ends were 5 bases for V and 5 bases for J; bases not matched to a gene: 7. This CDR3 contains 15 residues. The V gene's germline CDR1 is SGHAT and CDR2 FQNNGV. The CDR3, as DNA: TGTGCCAGCAGCCCTAGACAGGGGGTCAACAATGAGCAGTTCTTC. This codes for CASSPRQGVNNEQFF.